This T cell receptor (beta chain) appears in the sequencing data of a study of T cell responses to AZD1222 COVID-19 vaccine. Study-wide results and limits: Compared with day 0, the breadth and depth of the Spike-specific TCR repertoire rose significantly after two doses of AZD1222. Close to half of all spike-specific TCRs reportedly target regions of the variants that are unmutated. Vaccine-related CD4 TCRs covered spike, predominating at 160-218 and 743-854. No repertoire was sampled before or during the peak T cell response, only after it.

Assay: immunoSEQ multiplex PCR; the TCRdb copy retains only in-frame clones and omits some. The profile shows 200,000 or so clones, roughly 93% of them singletons. Between the trimmed V and J ends, which lost 2 bases and 3 bases, there was a span of 8 bases. Germline V CDR1 and CDR2: LGHDT, YNNKEL (reference sequence). CDR3 length: 14 residues. Note on this clone: No antigen is known for it.

This TCR was recovered from an adult in good health. This sample comprised peripheral blood, obtained on day 0 of AZD1222 vaccination. The chain has TRBV3-1 (or the pseudogene TRBV3-2) and TRBJ1-5, with D possibly being TRBD1 (6 bases). This CDR3 reads CASSQQGHNQPQHF. Here the CDR3 DNA reads TGTGCCAGCAGCCAACAGGGGCACAATCAGCCCCAGCATTTT.